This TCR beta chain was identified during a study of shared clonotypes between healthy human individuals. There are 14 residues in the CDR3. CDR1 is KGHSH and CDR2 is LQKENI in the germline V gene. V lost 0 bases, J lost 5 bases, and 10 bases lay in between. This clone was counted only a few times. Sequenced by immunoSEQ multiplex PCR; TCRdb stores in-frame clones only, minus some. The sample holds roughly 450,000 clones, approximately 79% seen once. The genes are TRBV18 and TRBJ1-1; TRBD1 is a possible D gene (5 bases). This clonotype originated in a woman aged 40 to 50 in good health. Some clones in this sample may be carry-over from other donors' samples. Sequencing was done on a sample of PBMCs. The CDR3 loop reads CASSPPRAGTEAFF. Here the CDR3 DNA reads TGTGCCAGCTCACCACCCAGGGCTGGAACTGAAGCTTTCTTT.